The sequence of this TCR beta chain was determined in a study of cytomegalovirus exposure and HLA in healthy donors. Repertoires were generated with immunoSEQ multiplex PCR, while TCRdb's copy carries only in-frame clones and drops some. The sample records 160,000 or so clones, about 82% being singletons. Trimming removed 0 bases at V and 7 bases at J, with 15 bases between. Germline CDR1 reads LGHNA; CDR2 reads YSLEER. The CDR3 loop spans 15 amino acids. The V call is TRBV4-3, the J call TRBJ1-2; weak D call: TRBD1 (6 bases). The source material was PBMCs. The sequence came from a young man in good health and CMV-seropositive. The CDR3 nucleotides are TGCGCCAGCAGCCAAGATAACAGGGCGGCAGCTGGCTACACCTTC. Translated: CASSQDNRAAAGYTF.